This T cell receptor (beta chain) emerged from a study of cytomegalovirus exposure and HLA in healthy donors. Study-level results: CMV antigen specificity was confirmed in vitro for three CMV-associated chains. Earlier analysis looked at TCR beta V segments, and most were productive about 90% or about 30% of the time. Apparent HLA restriction characterized most CMV-associated TCR beta chains in a later analysis. Analyses of presence/absence relied on an assumption of roughly uniform sequencing depth across donors.

Germline loops: CDR1 SEHNR, CDR2 FQNEAQ (reference sequence). CDR3 length: 13 residues. On this clone itself: What it binds is unknown. The junction departs from germline at one end; a sequencing error may be responsible.

In the PCR, 60 Vbeta and 13 Jbeta primers were used. This table comes from immunoSEQ multiplex PCR, and its TCRdb copy is limited to in-frame clones, with some not included. This table has about 170,000 clones, roughly 80% appearing once. This TCR was recovered from a woman aged 18-29 years in good health and CMV-seronegative. The rearrangement joins TRBV7-9 to TRBJ2-7, with 8 bases matching TRBD2. Sequenced material: PBMCs. CDR3 residues: CSSSSSGSYEQYF. The DNA for the CDR3 is TGTTCCAGCAGTTCAAGCGGGAGCTACGAGCAGTACTTC.